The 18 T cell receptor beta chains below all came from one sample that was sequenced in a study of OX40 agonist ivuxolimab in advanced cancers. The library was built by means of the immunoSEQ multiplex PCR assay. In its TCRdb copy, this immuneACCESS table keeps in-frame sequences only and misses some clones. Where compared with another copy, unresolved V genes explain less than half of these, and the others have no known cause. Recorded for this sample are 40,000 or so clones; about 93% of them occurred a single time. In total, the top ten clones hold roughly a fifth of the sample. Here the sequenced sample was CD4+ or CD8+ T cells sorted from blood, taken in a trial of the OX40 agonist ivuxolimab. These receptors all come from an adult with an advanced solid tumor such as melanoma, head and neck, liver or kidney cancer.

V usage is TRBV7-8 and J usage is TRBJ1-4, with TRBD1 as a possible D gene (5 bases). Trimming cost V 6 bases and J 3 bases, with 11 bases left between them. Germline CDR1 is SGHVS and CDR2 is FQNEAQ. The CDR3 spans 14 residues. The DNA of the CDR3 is TGTGCCAGCAGTCGACAGCATCCTAATGAAAAACTGTTTTTT. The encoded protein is CASSRQHPNEKLFF.

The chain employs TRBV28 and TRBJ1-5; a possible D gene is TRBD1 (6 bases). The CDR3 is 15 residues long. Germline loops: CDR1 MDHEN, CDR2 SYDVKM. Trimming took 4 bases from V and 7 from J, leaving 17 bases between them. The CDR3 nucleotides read TGTGCCAGCAGTTCCGGTTGGGGGGGCGGACAGCCCCAGCATTTT. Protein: CASSSGWGGGQPQHF.

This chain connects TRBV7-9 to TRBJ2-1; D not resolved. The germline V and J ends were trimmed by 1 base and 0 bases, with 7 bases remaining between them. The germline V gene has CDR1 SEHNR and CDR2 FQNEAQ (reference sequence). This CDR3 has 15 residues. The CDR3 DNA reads TGTGCCAGCAGCTTAGTCAAAAGCTCCTACAATGAGCAGTTCTTC. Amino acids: CASSLVKSSYNEQFF.

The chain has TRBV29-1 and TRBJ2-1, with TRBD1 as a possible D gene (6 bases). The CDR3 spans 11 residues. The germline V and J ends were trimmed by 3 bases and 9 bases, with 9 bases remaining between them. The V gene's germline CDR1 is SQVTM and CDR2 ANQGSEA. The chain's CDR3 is CSVDRGTEQFF. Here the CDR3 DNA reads TGCAGCGTTGATAGGGGGACTGAGCAGTTCTTC.

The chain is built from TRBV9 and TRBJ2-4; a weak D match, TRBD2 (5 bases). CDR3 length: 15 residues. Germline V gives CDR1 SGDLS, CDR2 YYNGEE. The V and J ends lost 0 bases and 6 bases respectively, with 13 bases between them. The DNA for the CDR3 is TGTGCCAGCAGCGTAGGAGATGGAGGCGCAAACATTCAGTACTTC. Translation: CASSVGDGGANIQYF.

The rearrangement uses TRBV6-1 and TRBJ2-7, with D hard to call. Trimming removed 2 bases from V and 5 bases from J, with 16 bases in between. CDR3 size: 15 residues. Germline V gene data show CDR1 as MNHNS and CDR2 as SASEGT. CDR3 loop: CASSEIGIPLDEQYF. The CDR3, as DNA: TGTGCCAGCAGTGAAATAGGAATCCCGCTCGACGAGCAGTACTTC.

The CDR3 coding sequence is TGTGCCAGTAGTATGGAGCTGTCTGGGGCCAACGTCCTGACTTTC. This translates into CASSMELSGANVLTF. V and J are TRBV19 and TRBJ2-6; D not certain. The CDR3 is 15 amino acids. Germline CDR1 reads LNHDA; CDR2 reads SQIVND (reference sequence). Trimming removed 3 bases from V and 1 base from J, with 7 bases in between. Using reference TRBV19 and TRBJ2-6 for the parts outside the CDR3, the full variable domain is DGGITQSPKYLFRKEGQNVTLSCEQNLNHDAMYWYRQDPGQGLRLIYYSQIVNDFQKGDIAEGYSVSREKKESFPLTVTSAQKNPTAFYLCASSMELSGANVLTFGAGSRLTVL.

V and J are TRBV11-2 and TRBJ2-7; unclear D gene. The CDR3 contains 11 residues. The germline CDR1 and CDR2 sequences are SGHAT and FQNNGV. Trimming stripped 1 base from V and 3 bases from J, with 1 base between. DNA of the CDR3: TGTGCCAGCAGCTTAGTCTACGAGCAGTACTTC. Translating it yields CASSLVYEQYF.

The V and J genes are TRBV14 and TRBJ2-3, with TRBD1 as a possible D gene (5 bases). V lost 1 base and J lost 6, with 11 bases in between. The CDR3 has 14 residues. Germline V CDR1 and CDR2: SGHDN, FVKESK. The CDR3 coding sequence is TGTGCCAGCAGCCAAGGGGGCAGACCCGATACGCAGTATTTT. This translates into CASSQGGRPDTQYF.

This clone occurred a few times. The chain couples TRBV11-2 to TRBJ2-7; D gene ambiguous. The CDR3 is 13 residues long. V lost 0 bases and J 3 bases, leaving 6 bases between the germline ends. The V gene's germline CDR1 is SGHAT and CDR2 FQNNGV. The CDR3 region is CASSLEKGYEQYF. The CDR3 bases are TGTGCCAGCAGCTTAGAAAAGGGCTACGAGCAGTACTTC.

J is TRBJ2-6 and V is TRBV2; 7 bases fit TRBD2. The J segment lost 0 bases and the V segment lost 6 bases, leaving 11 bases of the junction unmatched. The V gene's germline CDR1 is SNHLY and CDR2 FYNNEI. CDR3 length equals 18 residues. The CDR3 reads CASSPWAGESSGANVLTF. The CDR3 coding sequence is TGTGCCAGCAGCCCCTGGGCGGGGGAGAGCTCTGGGGCCAACGTCCTGACTTTC.

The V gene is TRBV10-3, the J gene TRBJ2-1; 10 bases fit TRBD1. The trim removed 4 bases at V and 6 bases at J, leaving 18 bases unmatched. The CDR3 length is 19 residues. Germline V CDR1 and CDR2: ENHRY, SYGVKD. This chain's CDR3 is CAISVLFIGTGVEGNEQFF. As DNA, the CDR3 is TGTGCCATCAGTGTTTTATTTATAGGGACAGGGGTGGAGGGCAATGAGCAGTTCTTC.

The CDR3 loop reads CSVERLGQETQYF. In nucleotides, the CDR3 is TGCAGCGTTGAGAGACTAGGCCAAGAGACCCAGTACTTC. The chain carries TRBV29-1 and TRBJ2-5; D is perhaps TRBD2 (6 bases). This CDR3 has 13 residues. Germline V gives CDR1 SQVTM, CDR2 ANQGSEA. With 3 bases removed from V and 1 base from J, the gap between germline ends came to 9 bases.

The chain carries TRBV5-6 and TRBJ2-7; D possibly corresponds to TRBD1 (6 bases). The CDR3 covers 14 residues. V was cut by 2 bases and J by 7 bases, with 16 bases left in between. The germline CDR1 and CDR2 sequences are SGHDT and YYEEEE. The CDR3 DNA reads TGTGCCAGCAGCTTAAACCTGGACAGCTGGGAGCAGTACTTC. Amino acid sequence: CASSLNLDSWEQYF.

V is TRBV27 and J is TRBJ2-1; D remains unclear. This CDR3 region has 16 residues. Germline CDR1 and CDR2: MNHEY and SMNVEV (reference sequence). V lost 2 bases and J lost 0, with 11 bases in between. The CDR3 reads CASSLNPHHSYNEQFF. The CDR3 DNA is TGTGCCAGCAGTTTAAACCCCCACCACTCCTACAATGAGCAGTTCTTC.

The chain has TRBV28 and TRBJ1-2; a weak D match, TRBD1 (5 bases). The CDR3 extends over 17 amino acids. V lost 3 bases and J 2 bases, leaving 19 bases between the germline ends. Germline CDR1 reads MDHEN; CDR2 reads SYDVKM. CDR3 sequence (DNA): TGTGCCAGCAGTTTCGTCGAGGGGCAGCTTTCGAACTATGGCTACACCTTC. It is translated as CASSFVEGQLSNYGYTF.

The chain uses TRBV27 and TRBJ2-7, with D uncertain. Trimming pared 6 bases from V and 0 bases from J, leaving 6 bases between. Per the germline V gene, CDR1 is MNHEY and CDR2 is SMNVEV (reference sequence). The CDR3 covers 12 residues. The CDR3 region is CASSPSSYEQYF. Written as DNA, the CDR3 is TGTGCCAGCAGCCCCAGCTCCTACGAGCAGTACTTC.

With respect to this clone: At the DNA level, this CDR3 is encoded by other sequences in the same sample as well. This CDR3 reads CASSPLENTGELFF. The CDR3 DNA sequence: TGTGCCAGCAGTCCACTTGAGAACACCGGGGAGCTGTTTTTT. The chain links TRBV27 to TRBJ2-2, with D uncertain. V dropped 5 bases and J dropped 1 base, with 8 bases sitting between them. CDR3 length equals 14 residues. From germline, CDR1 is MNHEY and CDR2 SMNVEV (reference sequence).